Below, one T cell receptor beta chain is given with its context. What it binds is not known. Study-level results: The larger-cohort validation was restricted to a single TCR beta V-J rearrangement rather than whole repertoires. Tumor Treg TCRs overlapped most with tumor naive CD4+ cells.

Naive CD4+ T cells were purified with Tregs depleted by CD25. The CDR3 is made up of 14 amino acids. Trimming cost V 6 bases and J 5 bases; bases outside gene matches: 6. Constant-region reverse primers amplified full-length variable regions, followed by semi-nested Nested Universal Primer A PCR. MiXCR, applied by TCRdb to the 5' RACE reads, yields one record per CDR3 protein. The sample lists 45,000 to 55,000 distinct CDR3 sequences, almost 25% occurring once. The chain recombines TRBV12-3 or TRBV12-4 with TRBJ1-3; TRBD1 aligns across 8 bases. Source material: tumor-infiltrating naive CD4+ T cells sorted from the breast tumor. Subset reported: naive CD4+ T cells, CD4+CD45RA+CD25-. The sequence was obtained from a female donor with breast cancer. In DNA, the CDR3 is TGTGCCAGCAGCACAACAGGGGGTAGAAACACCATATATTTT. This sequence encodes CASSTTGGRNTIYF.